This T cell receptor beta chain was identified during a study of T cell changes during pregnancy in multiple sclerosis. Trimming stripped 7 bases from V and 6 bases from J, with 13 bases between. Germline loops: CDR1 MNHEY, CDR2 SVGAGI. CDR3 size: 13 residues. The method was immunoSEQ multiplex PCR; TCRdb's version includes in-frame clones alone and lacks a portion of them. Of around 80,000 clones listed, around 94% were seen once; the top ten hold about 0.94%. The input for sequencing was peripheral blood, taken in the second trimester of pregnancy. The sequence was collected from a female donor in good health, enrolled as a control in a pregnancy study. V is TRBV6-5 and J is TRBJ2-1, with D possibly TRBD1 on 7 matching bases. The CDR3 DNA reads TGTGCCAGCACCCAGGGGGGTCTCAATGAGCAGTTCTTC. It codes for CASTQGGLNEQFF.